This TCR beta chain comes out of a study of early T cells in non-severe SARS-CoV-2 infection. The wider study: With bulk RNA from unsorted whole blood as input, sequencing yielded unpaired chains. Notes on the study in general: Private and CD4 specificities were missed by VDJdb matching, which favored anti-spike CD8 responses.

This clonotype has a count of ten or more. Its target is unknown. The TCR library protocol attached unique molecular identifiers to the individual cDNA molecules. TCRdb passed the 5' RACE reads through MiXCR, listing each CDR3 protein once. This repertoire shows around 84,000 distinct CDR3 sequences, 12% found once; its top ten account for about 2.7%. The CDR3 sequence is 14 residues long. V lost 6 bases and J lost 2, with 17 bases in between. Germline-derived CDR1 and CDR2 are DFQATT and SNEGSKA (reference sequence). The chain couples TRBV20-1 to TRBJ2-7; D is perhaps TRBD1 or TRBD2 (7 bases each). Material for sequencing was whole blood. The sequence was obtained from an adult who was a healthcare worker with PCR-confirmed SARS-CoV-2 infection or an uninfected control (not recorded which). CDR3 sequence reads: CSAQQPGGAYEQYF. The CDR3 DNA is TGCAGTGCCCAACAGCCAGGGGGGGCCTACGAGCAGTACTTC.